The clone carrying this TCR beta chain was counted ten times or more. What it recognizes is unknown. Amplification targeted TCR beta CDR3 regions from RNA transcripts. A first-round RT-PCR of the TCR CDR3 used the HTBI primer set. In TCRdb, the multiplex PCR reads were re-called with MiXCR into one record per CDR3 protein. The repertoire holds roughly 710,000 distinct CDR3 sequences, with 35% as singletons. Over 8 ml fresh peripheral blood yielded the PBMCs. The CDR3 extends over 15 amino acids. Per the germline V gene, CDR1 is LNHDA and CDR2 is SQIVND (reference sequence). V lost 9 bases, J lost 4 bases, and 19 bases lay in between. The data were obtained in a study of T cells in Graves' hyperthyroidism and ophthalmopathy. Study-wide points: Ophthalmopathy cases were set apart from stable hyperthyroidism by a 13 V-J model.

This chain links TRBV19 with TRBJ1-5, with D maybe TRBD1 (6 bases). The receptor's source is a woman between 35 and 50 years old with Graves' hyperthyroidism. Sequencing was done on a sample of blood. The CDR3 nucleotides read TGTGCCAGCAATAGGGACATTCGGGCAAATCAGCCCCAGCATTTT. Protein product: CASNRDIRANQPQHF.